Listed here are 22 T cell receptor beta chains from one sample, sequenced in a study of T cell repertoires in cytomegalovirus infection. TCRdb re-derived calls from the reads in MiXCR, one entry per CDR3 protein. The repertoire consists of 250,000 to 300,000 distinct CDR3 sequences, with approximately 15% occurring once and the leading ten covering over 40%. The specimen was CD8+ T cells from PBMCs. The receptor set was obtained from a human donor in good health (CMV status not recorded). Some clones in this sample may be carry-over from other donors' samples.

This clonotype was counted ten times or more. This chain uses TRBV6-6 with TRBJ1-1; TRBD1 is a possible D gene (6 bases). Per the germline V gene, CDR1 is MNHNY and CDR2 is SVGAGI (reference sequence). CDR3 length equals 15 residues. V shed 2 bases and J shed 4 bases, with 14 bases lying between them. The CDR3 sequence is CASSYGGPFATEAFF. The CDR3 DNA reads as TGTGCCAGCAGTTACGGGGGGCCCTTTGCCACTGAAGCTTTCTTT.

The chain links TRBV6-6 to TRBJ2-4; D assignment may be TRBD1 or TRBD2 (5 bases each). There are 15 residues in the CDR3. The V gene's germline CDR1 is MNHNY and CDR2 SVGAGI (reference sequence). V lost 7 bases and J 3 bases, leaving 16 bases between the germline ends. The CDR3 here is CASTDGARDKNIQYF. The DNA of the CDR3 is TGTGCCAGCACCGACGGGGCCAGGGACAAAAACATTCAGTACTTC.

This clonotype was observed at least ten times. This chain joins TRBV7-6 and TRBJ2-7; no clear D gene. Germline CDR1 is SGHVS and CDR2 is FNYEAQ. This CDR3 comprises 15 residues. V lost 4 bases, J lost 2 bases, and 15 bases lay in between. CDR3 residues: CASSSDLSRPYEQYF. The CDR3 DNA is TGTGCCAGCAGCTCCGACCTGAGCCGCCCCTACGAGCAGTACTTC.

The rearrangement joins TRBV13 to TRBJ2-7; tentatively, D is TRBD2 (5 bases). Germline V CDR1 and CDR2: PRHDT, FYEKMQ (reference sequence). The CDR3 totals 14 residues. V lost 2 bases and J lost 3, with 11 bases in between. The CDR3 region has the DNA TGTGCCAGCAGCTTAAAAGGACTTTACTACGAGCAGTACTTC. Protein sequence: CASSLKGLYYEQYF.

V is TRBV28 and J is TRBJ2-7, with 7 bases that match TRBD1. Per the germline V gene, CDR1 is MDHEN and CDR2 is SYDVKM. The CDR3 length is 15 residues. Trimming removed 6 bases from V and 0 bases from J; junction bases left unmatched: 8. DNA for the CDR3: TGTGCCAGCAGCGCTCCGGGACAGACCTCCTACGAGCAGTACTTC. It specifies CASSAPGQTSYEQYF.

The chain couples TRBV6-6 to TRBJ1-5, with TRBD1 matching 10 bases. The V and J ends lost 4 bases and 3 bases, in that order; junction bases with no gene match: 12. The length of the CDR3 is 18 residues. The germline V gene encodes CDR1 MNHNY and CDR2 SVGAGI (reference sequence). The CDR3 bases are TGTGCCAGCAGTTCCCCACTAACCGGGACAGGGGACAATCAGCCCCAGCATTTT. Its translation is CASSSPLTGTGDNQPQHF.

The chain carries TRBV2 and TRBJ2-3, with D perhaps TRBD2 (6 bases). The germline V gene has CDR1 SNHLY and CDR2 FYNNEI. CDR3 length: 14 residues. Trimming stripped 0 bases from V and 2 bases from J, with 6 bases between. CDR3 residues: CASSEAGLTDTQYF. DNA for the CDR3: TGTGCCAGCAGTGAAGCGGGACTCACAGATACGCAGTATTTT.

Here the CDR3 reads CASSYSDTGGNEQYF. CDR3 DNA: TGTGCCAGCAGTTACTCAGACACAGGTGGCAACGAGCAGTACTTC. This chain links TRBV6-5 with TRBJ2-7; D might be TRBD1 (5 bases). V was cut by 0 bases and J by 5 bases, with 14 bases left in between. Germline V gives CDR1 MNHEY, CDR2 SVGAGI. CDR3 length: 15 residues.

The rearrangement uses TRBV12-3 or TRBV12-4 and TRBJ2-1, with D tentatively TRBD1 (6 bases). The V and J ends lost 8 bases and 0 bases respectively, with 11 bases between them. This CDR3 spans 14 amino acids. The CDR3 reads CASSGDNSYNEQFF. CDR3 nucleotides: TGTGCCAGCTCAGGGGACAACTCCTACAATGAGCAGTTCTTC.

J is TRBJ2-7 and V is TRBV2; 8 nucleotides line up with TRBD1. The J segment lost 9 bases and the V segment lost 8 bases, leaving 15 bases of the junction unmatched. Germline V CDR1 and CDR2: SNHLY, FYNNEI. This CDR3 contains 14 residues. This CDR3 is CASRTAGQGSAQYF. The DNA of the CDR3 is TGTGCCAGCCGAACAGCAGGACAGGGCTCCGCGCAGTACTTC.

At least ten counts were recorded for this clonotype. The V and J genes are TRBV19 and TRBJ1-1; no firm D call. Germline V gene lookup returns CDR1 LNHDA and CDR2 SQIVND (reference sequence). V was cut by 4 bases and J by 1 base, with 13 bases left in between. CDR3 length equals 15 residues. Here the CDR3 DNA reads TGTGCCAGTAGTACCAGTTACCGACCGAACACTGAAGCTTTCTTT. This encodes CASSTSYRPNTEAFF.

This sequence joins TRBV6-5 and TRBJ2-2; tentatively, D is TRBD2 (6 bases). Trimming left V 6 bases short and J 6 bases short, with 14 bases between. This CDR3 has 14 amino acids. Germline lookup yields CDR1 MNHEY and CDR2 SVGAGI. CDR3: CASSRTMGPGELFF. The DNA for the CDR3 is TGTGCCAGCAGCAGGACTATGGGACCCGGGGAGCTGTTTTTT.

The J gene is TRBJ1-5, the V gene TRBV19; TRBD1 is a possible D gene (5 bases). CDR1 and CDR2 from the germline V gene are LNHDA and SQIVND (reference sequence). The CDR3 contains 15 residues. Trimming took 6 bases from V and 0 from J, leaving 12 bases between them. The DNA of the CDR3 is TGTGCCAGTAGCCGGGACGGTGATAGCAATCAGCCCCAGCATTTT. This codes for CASSRDGDSNQPQHF.

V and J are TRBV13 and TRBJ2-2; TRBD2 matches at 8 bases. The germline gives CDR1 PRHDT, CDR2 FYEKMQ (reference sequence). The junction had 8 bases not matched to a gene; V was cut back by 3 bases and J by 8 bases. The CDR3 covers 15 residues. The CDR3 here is CASSFPSGGPGELFF. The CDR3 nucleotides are TGTGCCAGCAGCTTCCCCTCGGGGGGGCCAGGGGAGCTGTTTTTT. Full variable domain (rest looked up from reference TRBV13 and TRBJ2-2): AAGVIQSPRHLIKEKRETATLKCYPIPRHDTVYWYQQGPGQDPQFLISFYEKMQSDKGSIPDRFSAQQFSDYHSELNMSSLELGDSALYFCASSFPSGGPGELFFGEGSRLTVL.

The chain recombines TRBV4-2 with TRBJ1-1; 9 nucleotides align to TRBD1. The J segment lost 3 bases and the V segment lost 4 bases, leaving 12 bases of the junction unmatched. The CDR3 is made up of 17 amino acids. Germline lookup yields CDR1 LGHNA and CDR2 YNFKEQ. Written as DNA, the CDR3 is TGTGCCAGCAGCCCGGGCGACAGGGGGTTTAGGGACACTGAAGCTTTCTTT. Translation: CASSPGDRGFRDTEAFF.

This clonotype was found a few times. CDR3 loop: CASSWGLGTANTGELFF. The CDR3 DNA sequence: TGTGCCAGCAGCTGGGGGCTCGGGACCGCGAACACCGGGGAGCTGTTTTTT. The J gene is TRBJ2-2, the V gene TRBV5-6, with D perhaps TRBD1 (6 bases). The CDR3 totals 17 residues. Trimming left V 3 bases short and J 0 bases short, with 15 bases between. From germline, CDR1 is SGHDT and CDR2 YYEEEE.

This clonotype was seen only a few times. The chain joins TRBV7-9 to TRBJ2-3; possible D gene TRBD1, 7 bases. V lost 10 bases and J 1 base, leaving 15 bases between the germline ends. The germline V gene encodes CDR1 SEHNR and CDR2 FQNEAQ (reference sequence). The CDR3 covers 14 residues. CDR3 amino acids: CATPEGARTDTQYF. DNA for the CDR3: TGTGCCACCCCGGAGGGGGCACGCACAGATACGCAGTATTTT.

CDR3 loop: CSATRGRGYTGELFF. The CDR3 DNA reads as TGCAGTGCTACTAGGGGGCGGGGGTACACCGGGGAGCTGTTTTTT. The genes are TRBV20-1 and TRBJ2-2; D may correspond to TRBD1 or TRBD2 (7 bases each). V lost 4 bases and J 3 bases, leaving 15 bases between the germline ends. This CDR3 region has 15 residues. The V gene's germline CDR1 is DFQATT and CDR2 SNEGSKA (reference sequence).

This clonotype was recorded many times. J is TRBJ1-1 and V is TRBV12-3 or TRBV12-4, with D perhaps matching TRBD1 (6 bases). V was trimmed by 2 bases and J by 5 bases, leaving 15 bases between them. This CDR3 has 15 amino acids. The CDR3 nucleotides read TGTGCCAGCAGTTTATCACAGGGACGTCTTACTGAAGCTTTCTTT. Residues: CASSLSQGRLTEAFF.

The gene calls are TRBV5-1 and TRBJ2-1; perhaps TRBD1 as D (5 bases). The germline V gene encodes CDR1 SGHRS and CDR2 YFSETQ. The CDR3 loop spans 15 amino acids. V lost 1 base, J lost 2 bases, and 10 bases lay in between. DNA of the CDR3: TGCGCCAGCAGCTTGAATAGGGGTCCCTACAATGAGCAGTTCTTC. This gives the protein CASSLNRGPYNEQFF.

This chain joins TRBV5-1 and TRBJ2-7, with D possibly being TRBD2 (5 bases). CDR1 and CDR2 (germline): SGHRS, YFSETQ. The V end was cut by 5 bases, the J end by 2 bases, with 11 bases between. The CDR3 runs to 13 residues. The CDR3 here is CASRPTGTYEQYF. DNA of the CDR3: TGCGCCAGCAGACCCACCGGGACCTACGAGCAGTACTTC.

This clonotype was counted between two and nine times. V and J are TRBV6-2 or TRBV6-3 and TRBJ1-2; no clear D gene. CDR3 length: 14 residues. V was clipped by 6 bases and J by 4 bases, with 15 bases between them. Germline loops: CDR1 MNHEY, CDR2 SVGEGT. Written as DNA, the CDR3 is TGTGCCAGCAGCCAGGCCGGTAGATTCTATGGCTACACCTTC. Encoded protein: CASSQAGRFYGYTF.